The T cell receptor (beta chain) described here comes from a study of blood T cell repertoires in COVID-19. About the study: Samples of COVID-19 (acute and convalescent) were obtained from the United States, Italy and Spain.

Deletions cut 0 bases from V and 0 bases from J, with 8 bases between. The length of the CDR3 is 15 residues. The germline V gene has CDR1 LGHNA and CDR2 YSLEER. In the authors' workflow: Amplification of reference gene primers was used by the study to estimate nucleated cell counts. Clones were read by immunoSEQ multiplex PCR, and TCRdb kept only the in-frame ones, dropping some. The DNA gave D and trimming, while V, J and clone size come from that table. The sample lists about 81,000 clones, 82% occurring once. The chain joins TRBV4-3 to TRBJ1-2, with D hard to call. Specimen: peripheral blood. The sequence was collected from a human donor in a cohort sampled during active COVID-19. The CDR3: CASSQEPGSNYGYTF. DNA of the CDR3: TGCGCCAGCAGCCAAGAACCCGGGTCTAACTATGGCTACACCTTC.